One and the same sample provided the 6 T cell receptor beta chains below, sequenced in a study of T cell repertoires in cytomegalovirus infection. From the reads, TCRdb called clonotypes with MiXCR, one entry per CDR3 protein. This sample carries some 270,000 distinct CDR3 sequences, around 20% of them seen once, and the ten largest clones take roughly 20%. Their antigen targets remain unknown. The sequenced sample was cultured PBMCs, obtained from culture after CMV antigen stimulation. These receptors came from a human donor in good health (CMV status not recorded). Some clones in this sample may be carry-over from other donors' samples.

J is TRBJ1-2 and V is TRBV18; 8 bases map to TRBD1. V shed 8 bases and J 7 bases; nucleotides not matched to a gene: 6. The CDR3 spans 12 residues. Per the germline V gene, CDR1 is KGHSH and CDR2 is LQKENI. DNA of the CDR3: TGTGCCAGCGCACAGGGGGACTGTGGCTACACCTTC. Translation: CASAQGDCGYTF.

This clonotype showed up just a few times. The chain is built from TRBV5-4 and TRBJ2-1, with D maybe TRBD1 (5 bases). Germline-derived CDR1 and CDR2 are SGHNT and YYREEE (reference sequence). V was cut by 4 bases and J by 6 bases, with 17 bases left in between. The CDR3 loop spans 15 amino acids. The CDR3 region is CASSPETVLPNEQFF. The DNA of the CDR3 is TGTGCCAGCAGCCCCGAGACAGTCCTACCCAATGAGCAGTTCTTC.

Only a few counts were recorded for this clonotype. Written as DNA, the CDR3 is TGTGCCAGCAGCTTCGGACTAGCGGGAGGGGACACCGGGGAGCTGTTTTTT. Protein: CASSFGLAGGDTGELFF. The rearrangement uses TRBV5-6 and TRBJ2-2, with 15 nucleotides matching TRBD2. Per germline, CDR1 SGHDT and CDR2 YYEEEE. CDR3 length: 17 amino acids. V gave up 2 bases and J gave up 3 bases; unmatched junction bases: 2.

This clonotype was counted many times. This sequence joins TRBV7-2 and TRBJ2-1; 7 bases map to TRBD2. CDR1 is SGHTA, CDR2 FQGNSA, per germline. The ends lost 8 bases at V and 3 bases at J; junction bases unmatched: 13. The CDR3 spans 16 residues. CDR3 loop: CASQGLADQHYNEQFF. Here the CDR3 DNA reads TGTGCCAGCCAGGGCCTAGCGGATCAACACTACAATGAGCAGTTCTTC.

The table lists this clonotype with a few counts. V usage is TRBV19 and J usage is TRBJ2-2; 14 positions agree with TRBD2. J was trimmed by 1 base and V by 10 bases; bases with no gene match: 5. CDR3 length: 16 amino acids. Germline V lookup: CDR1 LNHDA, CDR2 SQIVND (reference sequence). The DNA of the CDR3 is TGTGCCACTGGACTAGCGGGAGGTTGGAACACCGGGGAGCTGTTTTTT. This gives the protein CATGLAGGWNTGELFF. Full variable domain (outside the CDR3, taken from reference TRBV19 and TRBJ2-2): DGGITQSPKYLFRKEGQNVTLSCEQNLNHDAMYWYRQDPGQGLRLIYYSQIVNDFQKGDIAEGYSVSREKKESFPLTVTSAQKNPTAFYLCATGLAGGWNTGELFFGEGSRLTVL.

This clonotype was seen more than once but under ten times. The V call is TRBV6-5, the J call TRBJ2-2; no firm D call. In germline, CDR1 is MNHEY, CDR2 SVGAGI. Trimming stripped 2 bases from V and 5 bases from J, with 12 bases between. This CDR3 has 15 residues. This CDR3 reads CASSYLDGVTGELFF. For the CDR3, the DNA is TGTGCCAGCAGTTACCTCGACGGCGTGACCGGGGAGCTGTTTTTT.